This paragraph covers one T cell receptor (beta chain) sequence. The antigen is unknown. This sample stems from a study of regulatory T cells in long-lasting Graves disease. Points from the study as a whole: Only a small sample size was used, which may have cut accuracy.

iRepertoire HTBI primers and Arm-PCR of CDR3 regions built TCR beta libraries. TCRdb processed the multiplex PCR reads anew with MiXCR; each CDR3 protein has one entry. The sample lists 350,000 to 500,000 distinct CDR3 sequences; about a sixth were seen once. Time point: newly diagnosed GD, antithyroid drugs for less than 3 months. RNA isolated from PBMCs was used to make the TCR library. Roughly 9.3 milliliters of peripheral blood were taken and placed in EDTA tubes. Germline V gene data show CDR1 as SGDLS and CDR2 as YYNGEE. Trimming left V 6 bases short and J 0 bases short, with 10 bases between. This CDR3 has 14 amino acids. This same sample was also part of a study on T cells in Graves' hyperthyroidism and ophthalmopathy. As reported in that work: The authors deemed Graves' hyperthyroidism stable absent ophthalmopathy progression within 18 months. Within blood appeared most thyroid clonotypes that had expanded above 0.001.

This TCR was sampled from a woman under 40 with Graves disease. The chain uses TRBV9 and TRBJ2-1; D not resolved. This sample comprised peripheral blood mononuclear cells (PBMCs), obtained at new diagnosis, from a patient treated with antithyroid drugs. As DNA, the CDR3 is TGTGCCAGCAACCCCTTAAGCTCCTACAATGAGCAGTTCTTC. Protein sequence: CASNPLSSYNEQFF.